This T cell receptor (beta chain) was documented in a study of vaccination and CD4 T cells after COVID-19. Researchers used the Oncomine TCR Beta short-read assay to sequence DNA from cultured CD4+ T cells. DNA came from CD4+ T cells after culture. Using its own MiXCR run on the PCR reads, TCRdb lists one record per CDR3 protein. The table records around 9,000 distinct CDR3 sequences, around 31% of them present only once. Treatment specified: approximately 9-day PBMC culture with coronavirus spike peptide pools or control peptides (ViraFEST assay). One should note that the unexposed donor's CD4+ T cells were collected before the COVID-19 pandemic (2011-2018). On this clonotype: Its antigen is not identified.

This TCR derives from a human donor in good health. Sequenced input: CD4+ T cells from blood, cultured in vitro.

CDR3 sequence: CASSIPPGTEAFF. The CDR3 region has the DNA TGTGCCAGCAGTATCCCCCCGGGCACTGAAGCTTTCTTT. This chain joins TRBV6-1 and TRBJ1-1, with D uncertain. The germline gives CDR1 MNHNS, CDR2 SASEGT. The length of the CDR3 is 13 residues. V shed 5 bases and J shed 4 bases, with 11 bases lying between them.